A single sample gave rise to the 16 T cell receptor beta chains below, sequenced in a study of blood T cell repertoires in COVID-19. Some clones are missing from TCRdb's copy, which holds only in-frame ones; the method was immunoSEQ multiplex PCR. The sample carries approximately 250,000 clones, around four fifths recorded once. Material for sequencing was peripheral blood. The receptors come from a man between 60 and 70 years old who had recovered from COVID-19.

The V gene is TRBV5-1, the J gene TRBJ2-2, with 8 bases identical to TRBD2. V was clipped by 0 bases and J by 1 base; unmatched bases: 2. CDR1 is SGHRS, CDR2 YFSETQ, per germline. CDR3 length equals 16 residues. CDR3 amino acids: CASSLDTSGNTGELFF. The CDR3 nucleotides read TGCGCCAGCAGCTTGGATACTAGCGGGAACACCGGGGAGCTGTTTTTT. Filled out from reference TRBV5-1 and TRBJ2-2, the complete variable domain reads KAGVTQTPRYLIKTRGQQVTLSCSPISGHRSVSWYQQTPGQGLQFLFEYFSETQRNKGNFPGRFSGRQFSNSRSEMNVSTLELGDSALYLCASSLDTSGNTGELFFGEGSRLTVL.

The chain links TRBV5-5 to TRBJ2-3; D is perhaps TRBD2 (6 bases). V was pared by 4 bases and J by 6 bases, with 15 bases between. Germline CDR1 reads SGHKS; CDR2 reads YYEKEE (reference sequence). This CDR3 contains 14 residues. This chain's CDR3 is CASSPILGRDTQYF. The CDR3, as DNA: TGTGCCAGCAGCCCAATTCTAGGGAGGGATACGCAGTATTTT.

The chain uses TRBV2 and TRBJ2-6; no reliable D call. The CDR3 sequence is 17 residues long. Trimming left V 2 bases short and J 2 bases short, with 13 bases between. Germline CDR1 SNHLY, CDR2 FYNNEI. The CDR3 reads CASSEFPPGTGANVLTF. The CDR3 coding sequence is TGTGCCAGCAGTGAATTCCCGCCAGGAACTGGGGCCAACGTCCTGACTTTC.

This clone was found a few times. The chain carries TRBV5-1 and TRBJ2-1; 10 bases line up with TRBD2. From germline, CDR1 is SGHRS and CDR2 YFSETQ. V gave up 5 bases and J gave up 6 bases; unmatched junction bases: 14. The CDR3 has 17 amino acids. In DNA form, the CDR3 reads TGCGCCAGCAGAAAACAGGGAGCTAGCGGGAGTATCAATGAGCAGTTCTTC. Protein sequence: CASRKQGASGSINEQFF.

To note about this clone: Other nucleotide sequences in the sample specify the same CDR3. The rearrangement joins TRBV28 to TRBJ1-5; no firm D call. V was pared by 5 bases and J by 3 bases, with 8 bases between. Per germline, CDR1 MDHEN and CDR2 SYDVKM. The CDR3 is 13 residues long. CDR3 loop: CASSLTVNQPQHF. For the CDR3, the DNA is TGTGCCAGCAGTCTCACGGTCAATCAGCCCCAGCATTTT. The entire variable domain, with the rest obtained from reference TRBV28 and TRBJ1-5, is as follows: DVKVTQSSRYLVKRTGEKVFLECVQDMDHENMFWYRQDPGLGLRLIYFSYDVKMKEKGDIPEGYSVSREKKERFSLILESASTNQTSMYLCASSLTVNQPQHFGDGTRLSIL.

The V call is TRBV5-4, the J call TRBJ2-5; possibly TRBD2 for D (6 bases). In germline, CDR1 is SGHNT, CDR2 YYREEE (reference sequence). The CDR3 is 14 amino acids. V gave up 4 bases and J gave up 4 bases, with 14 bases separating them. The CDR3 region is CASSAEGISETQYF. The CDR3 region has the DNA TGTGCCAGCAGCGCGGAGGGGATTTCAGAGACCCAGTACTTC.

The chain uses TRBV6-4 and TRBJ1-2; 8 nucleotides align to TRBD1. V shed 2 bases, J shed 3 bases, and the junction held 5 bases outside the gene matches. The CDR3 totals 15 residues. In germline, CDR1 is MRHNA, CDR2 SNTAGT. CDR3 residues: CASSDPNRGYYGYTF. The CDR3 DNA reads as TGTGCCAGCAGTGACCCGAACAGGGGGTACTATGGCTACACCTTC.

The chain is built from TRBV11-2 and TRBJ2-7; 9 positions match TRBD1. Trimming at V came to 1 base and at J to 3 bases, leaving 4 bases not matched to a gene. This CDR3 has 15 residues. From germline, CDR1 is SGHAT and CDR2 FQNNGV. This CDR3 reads CASSLGGTGFYEQYF. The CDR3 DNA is TGTGCCAGCAGCTTAGGGGGGACAGGGTTCTACGAGCAGTACTTC.

The CDR3 nucleotides are TGTGCCAGCAGCCAACGACAGGGTACTGAAGCTTTCTTT. Protein: CASSQRQGTEAFF. V and J are TRBV6-5 and TRBJ1-1, with 7 bases aligning to TRBD1. Trimming took 6 bases from V and 5 from J; bases not matched to a gene: 6. Per the germline V gene, CDR1 is MNHEY and CDR2 is SVGAGI. CDR3 length: 13 amino acids.

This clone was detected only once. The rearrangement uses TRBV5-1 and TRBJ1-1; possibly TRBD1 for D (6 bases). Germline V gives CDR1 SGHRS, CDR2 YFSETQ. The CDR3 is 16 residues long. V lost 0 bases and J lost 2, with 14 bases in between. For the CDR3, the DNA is TGCGCCAGCAGCTTGGCCCTAGGACAGCTAAACACTGAAGCTTTCTTT. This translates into CASSLALGQLNTEAFF.

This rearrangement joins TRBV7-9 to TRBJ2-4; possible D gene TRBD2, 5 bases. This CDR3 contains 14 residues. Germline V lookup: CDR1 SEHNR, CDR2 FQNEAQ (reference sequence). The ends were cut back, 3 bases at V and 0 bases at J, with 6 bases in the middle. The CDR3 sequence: CASSFGLAKNIQYF. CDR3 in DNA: TGTGCCAGCAGCTTCGGACTAGCCAAAAACATTCAGTACTTC. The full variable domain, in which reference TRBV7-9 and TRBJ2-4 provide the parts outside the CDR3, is DTGVSQNPRHKITKRGQNVTFRCDPISEHNRLYWYRQTLGQGPEFLTYFQNEAQLEKSRLLSDRFSAERPKGSFSTLEIQRTEQGDSAMYLCASSFGLAKNIQYFGAGTRLSVL.

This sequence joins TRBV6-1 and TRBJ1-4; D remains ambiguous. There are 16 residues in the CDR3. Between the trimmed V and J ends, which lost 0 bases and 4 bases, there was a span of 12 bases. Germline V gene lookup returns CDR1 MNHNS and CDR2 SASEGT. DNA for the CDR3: TGTGCCAGCAGTGAAGCAGCAGGCTTAGGTAATGAAAAACTGTTTTTT. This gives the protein CASSEAAGLGNEKLFF.

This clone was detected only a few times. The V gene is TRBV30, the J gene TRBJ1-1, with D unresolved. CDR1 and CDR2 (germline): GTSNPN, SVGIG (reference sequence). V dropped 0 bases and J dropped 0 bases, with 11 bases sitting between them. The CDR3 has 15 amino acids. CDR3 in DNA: TGTGCCTGGAGTGTACGCGGGGTGCTGAACACTGAAGCTTTCTTT. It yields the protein CAWSVRGVLNTEAFF.

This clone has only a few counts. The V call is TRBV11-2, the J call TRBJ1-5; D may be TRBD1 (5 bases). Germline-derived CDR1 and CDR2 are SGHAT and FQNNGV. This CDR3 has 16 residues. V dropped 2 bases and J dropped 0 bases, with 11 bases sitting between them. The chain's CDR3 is CASSLTTGYSNQPQHF. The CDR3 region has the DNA TGTGCCAGCAGCTTAACTACAGGTTATAGCAATCAGCCCCAGCATTTT.

The CDR3 protein is CASRTGTGAYEQYF. CDR3 DNA: TGTGCCAGCAGAACCGGGACAGGGGCCTACGAGCAGTACTTC. This chain connects TRBV6-5 to TRBJ2-7; 10 bases are a match to TRBD1. The J segment lost 2 bases and the V segment lost 6 bases, leaving 4 bases of the junction unmatched. This CDR3 comprises 14 residues. Germline V gene data show CDR1 as MNHEY and CDR2 as SVGAGI.

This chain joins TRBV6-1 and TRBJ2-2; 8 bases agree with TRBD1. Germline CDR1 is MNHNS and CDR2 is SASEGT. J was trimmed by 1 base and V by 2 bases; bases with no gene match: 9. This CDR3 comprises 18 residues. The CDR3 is CASSELALTGVNTGELFF. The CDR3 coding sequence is TGTGCCAGCAGTGAACTGGCCTTGACAGGGGTGAACACCGGGGAGCTGTTTTTT.